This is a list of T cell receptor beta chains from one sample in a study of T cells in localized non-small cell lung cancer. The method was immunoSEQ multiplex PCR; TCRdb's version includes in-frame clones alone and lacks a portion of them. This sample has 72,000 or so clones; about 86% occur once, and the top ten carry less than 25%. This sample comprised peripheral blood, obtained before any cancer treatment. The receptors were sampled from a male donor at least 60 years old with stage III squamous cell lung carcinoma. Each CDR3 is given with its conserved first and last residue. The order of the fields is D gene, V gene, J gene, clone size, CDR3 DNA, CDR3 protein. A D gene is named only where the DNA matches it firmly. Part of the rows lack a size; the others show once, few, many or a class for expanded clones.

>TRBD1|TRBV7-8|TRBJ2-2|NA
TGTGCCAGCAGCTTAGGTGACAGGGACACCGGGGAGCTGTTTTTT
CASSLGDRDTGELFF
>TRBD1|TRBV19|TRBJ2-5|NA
TGTGCCAGTAGCCGACAGGGTCCCGAAGAGACCCAGTACTTC
CASSRQGPEETQYF
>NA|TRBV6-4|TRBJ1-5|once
TGTGCCAGCAATAAGAATCAGCCCCAGCATTTT
CASNKNQPQHF
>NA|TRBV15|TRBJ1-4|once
TGTGCCACCAGCAGAGATCGAGGGGAGGCTGAAAAACTGTTTTTT
CATSRDRGEAEKLFF
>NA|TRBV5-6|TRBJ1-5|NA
TGTGCCAGCAGCTTGGGGAGGGTCAATCAGCCCCAGCATTTT
CASSLGRVNQPQHF
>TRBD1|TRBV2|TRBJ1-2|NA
TGTGCCAGCAGCCGGGACAGAAACTATGGCTACACCTTC
CASSRDRNYGYTF
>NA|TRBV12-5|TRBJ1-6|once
TGTGCTAGTGGTTTGCGTTCCCAGGCTAATTCACCCCTCCACTTT
CASGLRSQANSPLHF
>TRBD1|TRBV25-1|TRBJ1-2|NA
TGTGCCAGCAGTGCCCGGACAGGCCAACCAGTTGGCTACACCTTC
CASSARTGQPVGYTF
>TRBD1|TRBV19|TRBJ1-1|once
TGTGCCAGTAGTTCGACAGGGGGAGGCACTGAAGCTTTCTTT
CASSSTGGGTEAFF
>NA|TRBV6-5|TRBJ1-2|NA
TGTGCCAGCAGTTTCCTTCAGGACGGCTCTAACTATGGCTACACCTTC
CASSFLQDGSNYGYTF
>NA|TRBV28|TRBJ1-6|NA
TGTGCCAGCAGGGAAGACAGCGATTATAATTCACCCCTCCACTTT
CASREDSDYNSPLHF
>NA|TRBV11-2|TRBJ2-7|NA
TGTGCCAGCAGCTCCAGACCGAAGAAAGGCTACGAGCAGTACTTC
CASSSRPKKGYEQYF
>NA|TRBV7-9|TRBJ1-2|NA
TGTGCCAGCAGCTTAGACAGGCGTAGTGGAGGCTACACCTTC
CASSLDRRSGGYTF
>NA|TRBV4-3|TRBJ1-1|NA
TGCGCCAGCAGCCAAGATTTTCTCGGCGGGAGGAACACTGAAGCTTTCTTT
CASSQDFLGGRNTEAFF
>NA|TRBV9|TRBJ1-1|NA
TGTGCCAGCAGCGTTTCTCCCAGCGCGAACACTGAAGCTTTCTTT
CASSVSPSANTEAFF
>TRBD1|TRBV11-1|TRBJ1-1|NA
TGTGCCAGCAGCCTGAGGACAGGCGTTGAAGCTTTCTTT
CASSLRTGVEAFF
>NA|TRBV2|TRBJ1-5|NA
TGTGCCAGCGAAAAACAGGGAACGGGCAATCAGCCCCAGCATTTT
CASEKQGTGNQPQHF
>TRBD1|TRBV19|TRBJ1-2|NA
TGTGCCAGTAGTTCTCCCGGGACAGTCCTATTGAGCTACACCTTC
CASSSPGTVLLSYTF
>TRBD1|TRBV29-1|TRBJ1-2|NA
TGCAGCGCTGTGACAGGGGGCTATGGCTACACCTTC
CSAVTGGYGYTF
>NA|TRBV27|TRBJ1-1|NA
TGTGCCAGCAGTTTTACAGGGCCGAACACTGAAGCTTTCTTT
CASSFTGPNTEAFF
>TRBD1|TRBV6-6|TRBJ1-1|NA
TGTGCCAGCAGTTACTCGAGAAGGACAGGGAACACTGAAGCTTTCTTT
CASSYSRRTGNTEAFF
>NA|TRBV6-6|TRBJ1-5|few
TGTGCCAGCAGTGGAGGGGCAGCTCAGAACAATCAGCCCCAGCATTTT
CASSGGAAQNNQPQHF
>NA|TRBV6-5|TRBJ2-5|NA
TGTGCCAGCAGTTACGGCAGGAAAGAGACCCAGTACTTC
CASSYGRKETQYF
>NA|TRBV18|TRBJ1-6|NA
TGTGCCAGCTCACCACGGCCCCCAGTAAACAATAATTCACCCCTCCACTTT
CASSPRPPVNNNSPLHF
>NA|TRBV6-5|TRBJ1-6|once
TGTGCCAGCAGTTACGGGGCTAGCTCCTATAATTCACCCCTCCACTTT
CASSYGASSYNSPLHF
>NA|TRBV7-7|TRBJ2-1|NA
TGTGCTAGCAGCTTAGATCGGTACAATGAGCAGTTCTTC
CASSLDRYNEQFF
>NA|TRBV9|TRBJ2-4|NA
TGTGCCAGCAGCGTAGCTGCGGCCAGCAAAAACATTCAGTACTTC
CASSVAAASKNIQYF
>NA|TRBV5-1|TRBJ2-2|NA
TGCGCCAGCAGCTTGGGAGAAACCGGGGAGCTGTTTTTT
CASSLGETGELFF
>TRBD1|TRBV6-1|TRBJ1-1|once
TGTGCCAGCAGTGCCGGACAGGGGTACACTGAAGCTTTCTTT
CASSAGQGYTEAFF
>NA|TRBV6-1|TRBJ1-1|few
TGTGCCAGCACCCCTAAGACTGAAGCTTTCTTT
CASTPKTEAFF
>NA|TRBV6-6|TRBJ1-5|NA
TGTGCCAGCGAGGGGGACTATCAGCCCCAGCATTTT
CASEGDYQPQHF
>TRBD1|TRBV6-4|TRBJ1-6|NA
TGTGCCAGCAGTGGGACAGGGCGTTCACCCCTCCACTTT
CASSGTGRSPLHF
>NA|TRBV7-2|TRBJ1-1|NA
TGTGCCAGCATCCATTCAGGTACGTTTAGGGAAGCAGGGAACACTGAAGCTTTCTTT
CASIHSGTFREAGNTEAFF
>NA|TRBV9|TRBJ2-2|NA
TGTGCCAGCAACTTGGGGACCGGGGAGCTGTTTTTT
CASNLGTGELFF
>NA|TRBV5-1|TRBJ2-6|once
TGCGCCAGCAGACGAGGGGGAGGGGCCAACGTCCTGACTTTC
CASRRGGGANVLTF
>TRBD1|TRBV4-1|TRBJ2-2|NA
TGCGCCAGCAGCCCCAGTGGGACAGCGAAAACCGGGGAGCTGTTTTTT
CASSPSGTAKTGELFF
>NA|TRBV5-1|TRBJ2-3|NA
TGCGCCAGCAGCTCGGGCGGGGTGGCAGATACGCAGTATTTT
CASSSGGVADTQYF